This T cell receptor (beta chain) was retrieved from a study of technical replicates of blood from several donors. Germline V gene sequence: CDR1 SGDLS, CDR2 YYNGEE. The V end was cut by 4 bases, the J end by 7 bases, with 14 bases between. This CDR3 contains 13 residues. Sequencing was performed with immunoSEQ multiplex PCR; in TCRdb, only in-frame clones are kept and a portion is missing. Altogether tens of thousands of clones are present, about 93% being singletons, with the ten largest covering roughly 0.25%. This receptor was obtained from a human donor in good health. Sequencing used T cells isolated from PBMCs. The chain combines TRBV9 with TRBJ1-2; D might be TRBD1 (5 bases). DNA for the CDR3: TGTGCCAGCAGCTTAGGGGACTCGGCTGGCTACACCTTC. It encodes CASSLGDSAGYTF. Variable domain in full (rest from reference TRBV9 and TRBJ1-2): DSGVTQTPKHLITATGQRVTLRCSPRSGDLSVYWYQQSLDQGLQFLIQYYNGEERAKGNILERFSAQQFPDLHSELNLSSLELGDSALYFCASSLGDSAGYTFGSGTRLTVV.